The 31 T cell receptor beta chains in this list originate from one sample, sequenced in a study of blood T cell repertoires in COVID-19. TCRdb's table, derived via immunoSEQ multiplex PCR, lists solely in-frame clones and lacks some. The sample holds 45,000 or so clones; about 88% are singletons and the top ten take 15% to 17%. The sequenced sample consisted of peripheral blood. These receptors originate from a man aged 70-80 years with active COVID-19.

This chain connects TRBV5-1 to TRBJ2-1; 9 bases map to TRBD1. Unmatched junction bases numbered 8, after V lost 0 bases and J lost 7 bases. This CDR3 region has 16 residues. Looked up from germline, CDR1 is SGHRS and CDR2 is YFSETQ. The CDR3 sequence: CASSLAGTGSANEQFF. CDR3 DNA sequence: TGCGCCAGCAGCTTGGCCGGGACAGGGAGTGCAAATGAGCAGTTCTTC.

This chain joins TRBV27 and TRBJ2-5; D is perhaps TRBD1 (7 bases). The germline gives CDR1 MNHEY, CDR2 SMNVEV (reference sequence). The V end lost 7 bases, the J end lost 7 bases, and 19 bases lay between the germline ends. The CDR3 consists of 14 residues. CDR3 sequence reads: CASNGRGASATQYF. The CDR3, as DNA: TGTGCCAGCAACGGCAGGGGGGCTAGCGCGACCCAGTACTTC.

The J gene is TRBJ1-5, the V gene TRBV5-3, with 9 bases aligning to TRBD1. TRBV5-3 is filed as an ORF, its function uncertain. This CDR3 has 17 amino acids. J was trimmed by 4 bases and V by 4 bases; bases with no gene match: 12. CDR3 loop: CARSPHAGGTGNQPQHF. The CDR3 bases are TGTGCCAGAAGCCCCCACGCCGGGGGGACAGGGAATCAGCCCCAGCATTTT.

The chain has TRBV9 and TRBJ2-1, with 8 bases matching TRBD2. J gave up 10 bases and V 0 bases, and 9 bases lay outside the gene matches. This CDR3 has 15 residues. Germline CDR1 is SGDLS and CDR2 is YYNGEE. CDR3 in amino acids: CASSVVGGGLGEQFF. The CDR3 DNA is TGTGCCAGCAGCGTAGTTGGCGGGGGGTTAGGCGAGCAGTTCTTC.

The V call is TRBV18, the J call TRBJ2-1; a weak D match, TRBD2 (5 bases). Trimming took off 2 bases at V and 10 bases at J, with 12 bases between the two ends. The CDR3 is 13 residues long. Germline lookup yields CDR1 KGHSH and CDR2 LQKENI. CDR3 bases: TGTGCCAGCTCACCAACCTCCGGGGAGGAGCAGTTCTTC. Translating it yields CASSPTSGEEQFF.

The chain combines TRBV19 with TRBJ1-6, with D possibly being TRBD1 (5 bases). The V and J ends lost 7 bases and 7 bases respectively, with 14 bases between them. Germline lookup yields CDR1 LNHDA and CDR2 SQIVND (reference sequence). CDR3 length: 14 amino acids. CDR3 in DNA: TGTGCCAGTAATGACCGGGACTCGAATTCACCCCTCCACTTT. Its protein is CASNDRDSNSPLHF.

The V call is TRBV28, the J call TRBJ2-5; perhaps TRBD2 as D (5 bases). Germline V gene lookup returns CDR1 MDHEN and CDR2 SYDVKM. This CDR3 has 15 amino acids. V lost 4 bases, J lost 1 base, and 13 bases lay in between. The CDR3 DNA sequence: TGTGCCAGCAGTTCCGTAGCGCTATCCCAAGAGACCCAGTACTTC. It is translated as CASSSVALSQETQYF.

This clone appeared once. This rearrangement joins TRBV7-9 to TRBJ1-4, with 7 bases fitting TRBD1. Germline values: CDR1 SEHNR, CDR2 FQNEAQ (reference sequence). With 5 bases clipped from V and 7 bases from J, the junction kept 13 bases outside the gene matches. This CDR3 is built from 16 residues. The CDR3 DNA sequence: TGTGCCAGCAGCCCCACACAGGGGTGGATCAGTGAAAAACTGTTTTTT. Translation gives CASSPTQGWISEKLFF.

This clone appeared once. The chain is built from TRBV9 and TRBJ1-1; TRBD1 aligns across 12 bases. The CDR3 loop spans 14 amino acids. Germline lookup yields CDR1 SGDLS and CDR2 YYNGEE. V was pared by 2 bases and J by 11 bases, with 7 bases of the junction left unmatched. The CDR3 is CASSVIGTGGMAFF. In DNA form, the CDR3 reads TGTGCCAGCAGCGTCATCGGGACAGGGGGCATGGCTTTCTTT.

The chain is built from TRBV2 and TRBJ2-7; tentative D call: TRBD1 (6 bases). The V and J ends lost 5 bases and 2 bases respectively, with 13 bases between them. The CDR3 is 14 residues long. Per the germline V gene, CDR1 is SNHLY and CDR2 is FYNNEI. The CDR3 DNA reads as TGTGCCAGCAGTCGGACAGCGCCAACCTACGAGCAGTACTTC. Translation: CASSRTAPTYEQYF.

This clone came up once. This sequence joins TRBV11-1 and TRBJ1-2, with D unresolved. CDR3 size: 13 residues. The germline V and J ends were trimmed by 3 bases and 0 bases, with 5 bases remaining between them. Per germline, CDR1 SGHAT and CDR2 FQDESV (reference sequence). The chain's CDR3 is CASSLAANYGYTF. The CDR3 coding sequence is TGTGCCAGCAGCTTGGCGGCTAACTATGGCTACACCTTC.

The chain couples TRBV7-8 to TRBJ2-2, with D possibly matching TRBD1 (6 bases). In germline, CDR1 is SGHVS, CDR2 FQNEAQ. This CDR3 region has 15 residues. Trimming removed 4 bases from V and 2 bases from J, with 11 bases in between. CDR3 sequence reads: CASSSYRVNTGELFF. The CDR3, as DNA: TGTGCCAGCAGCTCCTACAGGGTTAACACCGGGGAGCTGTTTTTT.

The chain joins TRBV11-3 to TRBJ2-5; TRBD1 aligns across 9 bases. J lost 2 bases, V lost 5 bases, and 6 bases had no gene match. CDR1 and CDR2 from the germline V gene are SGHNT and YENEEA. The CDR3 has 15 amino acids. The CDR3 sequence: CASSPGGQGQETQYF. In DNA, the CDR3 is TGTGCCAGCAGCCCCGGGGGACAGGGACAAGAGACCCAGTACTTC.

The chain couples TRBV13 to TRBJ2-2, with 8 bases identical to TRBD2. The CDR3 is 16 residues long. J lost 1 base, V lost 1 base, and 2 bases had no gene match. The germline gives CDR1 PRHDT, CDR2 FYEKMQ (reference sequence). CDR3 nucleotides: TGTGCCAGCAGCTTAGCAGCGGGGGAGAACACCGGGGAGCTGTTTTTT. Amino acids: CASSLAAGENTGELFF.

The chain carries TRBV6-4 and TRBJ2-5; D is unresolved. The CDR3 extends over 13 amino acids. CDR1 and CDR2 from the germline V gene are MRHNA and SNTAGT. The germline V and J ends were trimmed by 4 bases and 4 bases, with 10 bases remaining between them. The chain's CDR3 is CASSVDLGETQYF. CDR3 nucleotide sequence: TGTGCCAGCAGTGTTGACTTAGGAGAGACCCAGTACTTC.

The gene calls are TRBV7-9 and TRBJ2-3, with 12 bases matching TRBD2. Germline V lookup: CDR1 SEHNR, CDR2 FQNEAQ (reference sequence). There are 15 residues in the CDR3. V was clipped by 5 bases and J by 2 bases; unmatched bases: 2. This CDR3 is CASSRTSGTTDTQYF. The CDR3 coding sequence is TGTGCCAGCAGCCGGACTAGCGGGACCACAGATACGCAGTATTTT.

This chain uses TRBV5-1 with TRBJ1-6; D not certain. Germline CDR1 is SGHRS and CDR2 is YFSETQ. The V end lost 4 bases, the J end lost 8 bases, and 16 bases lay between the germline ends. The CDR3 is 15 residues long. The CDR3 reads CASSTRPSADSPLHF. Written as DNA, the CDR3 is TGCGCCAGCAGCACCCGGCCCTCGGCGGATTCACCCCTCCACTTT.

This sequence joins TRBV3-1 (or the pseudogene TRBV3-2) and TRBJ2-5, with TRBD2 identical over 7 bases. The CDR3 runs to 16 residues. The junction had 9 bases not matched to a gene; V was cut back by 0 bases and J by 5 bases. CDR1 and CDR2 (germline): LGHDT, YNNKEL (reference sequence). CDR3 nucleotides: TGTGCCAGCAGCCAAGAGGGGGGGTTAATATTGGAGACCCAGTACTTC. Encoded protein: CASSQEGGLILETQYF.

This chain joins TRBV7-3 and TRBJ1-2; 7 positions agree with TRBD1. Looked up from germline, CDR1 is SGHTA and CDR2 is FQGTGA. The CDR3 has 18 amino acids. Losses at the gene ends were 5 bases for V and 3 bases for J; bases not matched to a gene: 18. The CDR3 loop reads CASSPGGDHRGPHYGYTF. The CDR3 bases are TGTGCCAGCAGCCCCGGTGGGGATCACAGGGGTCCCCACTATGGCTACACCTTC. Variable domain in full (rest from reference TRBV7-3 and TRBJ1-2): GAGVSQTPSNKVTEKGKYVELRCDPISGHTALYWYRQSLGQGPEFLIYFQGTGAADDSGLPNDRFFAVRPEGSVSTLKIQRTERGDSAVYLCASSPGGDHRGPHYGYTFGSGTRLTVV.

The CDR3 DNA reads as TGTGCCAGCAGTTACGAGGCCGTGTCGGCCACTGAAGCTTTCTTT. Translating it yields CASSYEAVSATEAFF. The chain links TRBV6-5 to TRBJ1-1; the D is unclear. Germline CDR1 and CDR2: MNHEY and SVGAGI. V gave up 2 bases and J gave up 4 bases, with 14 bases separating them. The CDR3 has 15 residues.

V and J are TRBV19 and TRBJ2-1, with D perhaps matching TRBD1 (5 bases). Germline CDR1 and CDR2: LNHDA and SQIVND (reference sequence). V was shortened by 5 bases and J by 0 bases, with 11 bases between the two germline ends. This CDR3 comprises 15 residues. This CDR3 is CASSPRTNSYNEQFF. The DNA of the CDR3 is TGTGCCAGTAGTCCCAGGACAAACTCCTACAATGAGCAGTTCTTC.

CDR3 loop: CASSLGAGRSNYGYTF. CDR3 in DNA: TGCGCCAGCAGCTTGGGGGCAGGGAGGTCTAACTATGGCTACACCTTC. The chain has TRBV5-1 and TRBJ1-2; perhaps TRBD1 as D (5 bases). Germline V gene lookup returns CDR1 SGHRS and CDR2 YFSETQ. The CDR3 loop spans 16 amino acids. The V and J ends lost 0 bases and 0 bases respectively, with 12 bases between them. Combining the CDR3 with reference TRBV5-1 and TRBJ1-2 gives the whole variable domain KAGVTQTPRYLIKTRGQQVTLSCSPISGHRSVSWYQQTPGQGLQFLFEYFSETQRNKGNFPGRFSGRQFSNSRSEMNVSTLELGDSALYLCASSLGAGRSNYGYTFGSGTRLTVV.

V gene TRBV3-1 (or the pseudogene TRBV3-2) combines with J gene TRBJ2-3; TRBD1 agrees at 11 bases. J gave up 5 bases and V 4 bases, and 8 bases lay outside the gene matches. The germline CDR1 and CDR2 sequences are LGHDT and YNNKEL (reference sequence). The CDR3 runs to 16 residues. As DNA, the CDR3 is TGTGCCAGCAGCCCCTGGGGACAGGGGGTCTTAGATACGCAGTATTTT. As protein: CASSPWGQGVLDTQYF.

This clone has just one count. The V and J genes are TRBV2 and TRBJ1-3, with D unresolved. Between the trimmed V and J ends, which lost 2 bases and 0 bases, there was a span of 8 bases. The CDR3 sequence is 15 residues long. Germline assignment: CDR1 SNHLY and CDR2 FYNNEI. For the CDR3, the DNA is TGTGCCAGCAGTGAATGGTTAGACTCTGGAAACACCATATATTTT. Amino acid sequence: CASSEWLDSGNTIYF.

The chain is built from TRBV3-1 (or the pseudogene TRBV3-2) and TRBJ2-2; TRBD2 might be the D (7 bases). The CDR3 sequence is 16 residues long. Germline loops: CDR1 LGHDT, CDR2 YNNKEL (reference sequence). V lost 5 bases to trimming and J lost 2 bases, with 15 bases between them. The CDR3: CASSLLGGDNTGELFF. The CDR3 DNA follows: TGTGCCAGCAGCTTACTAGGGGGGGACAACACCGGGGAGCTGTTTTTT.

The chain employs TRBV6-1 and TRBJ1-5; possibly TRBD1 for D (5 bases). The CDR3 has 16 amino acids. V lost 4 bases to trimming and J lost 6 bases, with 19 bases between them. The germline V gene has CDR1 MNHNS and CDR2 SASEGT. CDR3 nucleotide sequence: TGTGCCAGCAGTGGGTCGGCAGGGAGGTTCACTCAGCCCCAGCATTTT. Its translation is CASSGSAGRFTQPQHF.

This clone was recorded a few times. This rearrangement joins TRBV2 to TRBJ1-4, with a possible D match to TRBD1 (5 bases). V lost 3 bases to trimming and J lost 8 bases, with 16 bases between them. The CDR3 extends over 15 amino acids. The germline V gene encodes CDR1 SNHLY and CDR2 FYNNEI. The CDR3 nucleotides are TGTGCCAGCAGTGACGTCCAGGGCGGACGGGAAAAACTGTTTTTT. Translated, it gives CASSDVQGGREKLFF.

The chain uses TRBV7-2 and TRBJ1-1; weak D call: TRBD1 (5 bases). The V gene's germline CDR1 is SGHTA and CDR2 FQGNSA. The CDR3 is 15 residues long. Between the trimmed V and J ends, which lost 5 bases and 1 base, there was a span of 14 bases. CDR3 DNA sequence: TGTGCCAGCAGCCCTCGGGGAGGGGAGAACACTGAAGCTTTCTTT. It specifies CASSPRGGENTEAFF.

V is TRBV6-1 and J is TRBJ1-1, with D maybe TRBD1 (5 bases). The CDR3 is 13 amino acids. CDR1 and CDR2 from the germline V gene are MNHNS and SASEGT. Deletions cut 2 bases from V and 3 bases from J, with 7 bases between. CDR3 region: CASSERGDTEAFF. The CDR3 nucleotides read TGTGCCAGCAGTGAAAGGGGCGACACTGAAGCTTTCTTT.

In its sample, this clone was seen once. The CDR3 DNA sequence: TGTGCCAGCAGCCAAGATTCCCTAGCGGGGATCACCGGGGAGCTGTTTTTT. This translates into CASSQDSLAGITGELFF. The chain is built from TRBV3-1 (or the pseudogene TRBV3-2) and TRBJ2-2; 9 positions match TRBD2. CDR1 is LGHDT and CDR2 is YNNKEL in the germline V gene (reference sequence). The V and J ends lost 0 bases and 4 bases, in that order; junction bases with no gene match: 6. The CDR3 has 17 amino acids.

This chain joins TRBV15 and TRBJ1-1; D is possibly TRBD1 (6 bases). Per the germline V gene, CDR1 is LNHNV and CDR2 is YYDKDF (reference sequence). V was cut by 0 bases and J by 4 bases, with 12 bases left in between. This CDR3 comprises 15 residues. The CDR3 DNA follows: TGTGCCACCAGCAGAGATGTGACCAGGGGCACTGAAGCTTTCTTT. This translates into CATSRDVTRGTEAFF.